These 7 T cell receptor beta chains came from one sample sequenced in a study of vaccination and CD4 T cells after COVID-19. Their antigen targets remain unknown. As for treatment: 10-day PBMC culture with coronavirus spike peptide pools or control peptides (ViraFEST assay). An Oncomine TCR Beta short-read assay was used to sequence the DNA from cultured CD4+ T cells. TCRdb called the PCR reads again in MiXCR, with one record for every CDR3 protein. This table holds fewer than 20,000 distinct CDR3 sequences, approximately 73% found once. Input material: CD4+ T cells from blood, cultured in vitro. The receptors originated from a human donor who had recovered from COVID-19.

The rearrangement links TRBV28 to TRBJ2-4; weak D call: TRBD2 (6 bases). Looked up from germline, CDR1 is MDHEN and CDR2 is SYDVKM. This CDR3 has 13 residues. Trimming stripped 6 bases from V and 8 bases from J, with 14 bases between. The CDR3 here is CASRSQGGDIQYF. The CDR3 nucleotides read TGTGCCAGCAGATCGCAGGGAGGCGACATTCAGTACTTC.

The chain is built from TRBV30 and TRBJ2-5; 8 bases align to TRBD1. CDR1 and CDR2 (germline): GTSNPN, SVGIG (reference sequence). The CDR3 has 16 amino acids. V was pared by 0 bases and J by 5 bases, with 11 bases of the junction left unmatched. CDR3: CAWSVSLQGAGETQYF. CDR3 sequence (DNA): TGTGCCTGGAGTGTATCACTCCAGGGGGCGGGGGAGACCCAGTACTTC.

The chain links TRBV15 to TRBJ2-7; 12 nucleotides match TRBD2. The CDR3 extends over 14 amino acids. Trimming cost V 5 bases and J 4 bases; bases outside gene matches: 3. Germline V lookup: CDR1 LNHNV, CDR2 YYDKDF (reference sequence). In DNA, the CDR3 is TGTGCCACCAGCCCGACTAGCGGGAGTTACGAGCAGTACTTC. It is translated as CATSPTSGSYEQYF.

The J gene is TRBJ1-1, the V gene TRBV30; unclear D gene. Looked up from germline, CDR1 is GTSNPN and CDR2 is SVGIG (reference sequence). Trimming pared 4 bases from V and 0 bases from J, leaving 6 bases between. This CDR3 is 12 amino acids long. The CDR3 reads CAWIPLNTEAFF. Written as DNA, the CDR3 is TGTGCCTGGATCCCCCTGAACACTGAAGCTTTCTTT.

The gene calls are TRBV6-1 and TRBJ2-1; 7 positions agree with TRBD1. This CDR3 has 16 residues. After removal of 6 bases from V and 1 base from J, the junction contained 9 bases not matched to a gene. Per germline, CDR1 MNHNS and CDR2 SASEGT. CDR3 sequence: CASRMGQTRSYNEQFF. CDR3 DNA: TGTGCCAGCAGAATGGGACAGACCAGATCCTACAATGAGCAGTTCTTC.

The chain carries TRBV6-1 and TRBJ1-2; TRBD1 aligns across 8 bases. The J segment lost 6 bases and the V segment lost 2 bases, leaving 8 bases of the junction unmatched. The germline V gene has CDR1 MNHNS and CDR2 SASEGT. There are 15 residues in the CDR3. For the CDR3, the DNA is TGTGCCAGCAGTGAACGACAGGGGCCGCGGGATGGCTACACCTTC. It is translated as CASSERQGPRDGYTF.

The chain combines TRBV7-6 with TRBJ2-2; 9 bases are shared with TRBD2. After removal of 4 bases from V and 5 bases from J, the junction contained 5 bases not matched to a gene. The CDR3 has 15 amino acids. In germline, CDR1 is SGHVS, CDR2 FNYEAQ. CDR3 nucleotides: TGTGCCAGCAGCTCCCTCAGCGGGAGGACCGGGGAGCTGTTTTTT. Encoded protein: CASSSLSGRTGELFF.